This entry lists 9 T cell receptor beta chains sequenced from one sample in a study of regulatory and conventional T cells in RAG deficiency. Generated by immunoSEQ multiplex PCR, the TCRdb table keeps only in-frame clones and is missing some. There are 21,000 or so clones in the sample; roughly 93% occur only once, and less than 0.95% lies in the top ten. Genomic DNA came from blood conventional CD4+ T cells gated CD25-low CD127-high. These records were also assigned to another study, of regulatory T cells. That work states: The PCR used 52 TRBV and 13 TRBJ primers.

Sequenced sample: CD4+ T cells sorted from blood. The receptor set was obtained from a human donor in good health.

This chain uses TRBV6-1 with TRBJ1-2; possible D gene TRBD1, 6 bases. Germline V CDR1 and CDR2: MNHNS, SASEGT. V lost 5 bases, J lost 6 bases, and 19 bases lay in between. The CDR3 is 15 amino acids. CDR3 amino acids: CASSRFFQGQNGYTF. In DNA form, the CDR3 reads TGTGCCAGCAGTAGGTTCTTTCAAGGACAGAATGGCTACACCTTC.

The chain uses TRBV27 and TRBJ1-5; 9 bases align to TRBD1. Germline trimming cut 8 bases from V and 6 bases from J; bases unmatched to any gene: 8. The CDR3 extends over 14 amino acids. Germline loops: CDR1 MNHEY, CDR2 SMNVEV (reference sequence). The CDR3 is CASGRGQGIQPQHF. CDR3 coding DNA: TGTGCCAGCGGTCGCGGACAGGGGATTCAGCCCCAGCATTTT.

V gene TRBV7-2 combines with J gene TRBJ2-1; 8 bases match TRBD2. The germline CDR1 and CDR2 sequences are SGHTA and FQGNSA. There are 15 residues in the CDR3. The ends lost 0 bases at V and 4 bases at J; junction bases unmatched: 2. The CDR3 reads CASSLASGAYNEQFF. The DNA of the CDR3 is TGTGCCAGCAGCTTAGCTAGCGGGGCATACAATGAGCAGTTCTTC.

This chain joins TRBV6-6 and TRBJ2-7; TRBD1 agrees at 8 bases. The CDR3 extends over 15 amino acids. J gave up 3 bases and V 6 bases, and 10 bases lay outside the gene matches. Germline CDR1 MNHNY, CDR2 SVGAGI (reference sequence). DNA of the CDR3: TGTGCCAGCAGCTCCCGCGGGACAGGAGGCTACGAGCAGTACTTC. Protein sequence: CASSSRGTGGYEQYF.

The chain couples TRBV7-9 to TRBJ1-1; D unresolved. The CDR3 is 13 residues long. CDR1 and CDR2 from the germline V gene are SEHNR and FQNEAQ (reference sequence). Trimming shortened V by 0 bases and J by 13 bases, and 15 bases separated the two germline ends. The CDR3 DNA sequence: TGTGCCAGCAGCTTAGCGTCGTGGCGCGAGGGTTTCTTT. Protein: CASSLASWREGFF. Based on the CDR3 plus reference TRBV7-9 and TRBJ1-1, the full variable domain is DTGVSQNPRHKITKRGQNVTFRCDPISEHNRLYWYRQTLGQGPEFLTYFQNEAQLEKSRLLSDRFSAERPKGSFSTLEIQRTEQGDSAMYLCASSLASWREGFFGQGTRLTVV.

The chain uses TRBV7-9 and TRBJ1-2; D is ambiguous. The V gene's germline CDR1 is SEHNR and CDR2 FQNEAQ (reference sequence). Trimming removed 8 bases at V and 3 bases at J, with 13 bases between. The CDR3 runs to 13 residues. In DNA, the CDR3 is TGTGCCAGCGGGATCACCCAGGACTATGGCTACACCTTC. Protein: CASGITQDYGYTF.

The chain is built from TRBV5-1 and TRBJ2-3; D gene uncertain. Germline CDR1 SGHRS, CDR2 YFSETQ. There are 14 residues in the CDR3. V lost 0 bases, J lost 2 bases, and 7 bases lay in between. Written as DNA, the CDR3 is TGCGCCAGCAGCTTGGACGGAACCACAGATACGCAGTATTTT. Encoded protein: CASSLDGTTDTQYF.

The chain has TRBV5-8 and TRBJ1-4, with D perhaps TRBD1 (6 bases). Trimming shortened V by 6 bases and J by 7 bases, and 22 bases separated the two germline ends. This CDR3 spans 16 amino acids. Germline V CDR1 and CDR2: SGHTS, YDEGEE. The chain's CDR3 is CASTLFGGGRAEKLFF. The CDR3 region has the DNA TGTGCCAGCACCCTATTCGGAGGGGGGCGAGCTGAAAAACTGTTTTTT.

The rearrangement uses TRBV16 and TRBJ2-5, with D possibly called TRBD1 or TRBD2 (5 bases each). Matching the DNA end better, TRBJ2-7 makes the J call doubtful. Looked up from germline, CDR1 is KGHSY and CDR2 is FQNENV. This CDR3 region has 14 residues. Here the CDR3 reads CASSRQGDSYEQYF. Written as DNA, the CDR3 is TGTGCCAGCAGCCGCCAGGGAGACTCCTACGAGCAGTACTTC.